This passage covers 17 T cell receptor beta chains from one sample sequenced in a study of T cell clones after liver transplantation. Data came from immunoSEQ multiplex PCR; TCRdb stores just in-frame clones and leaves some out. The profile shows roughly 55,000 clones, 55% to 75% of them singletons. Here the sequenced sample was CD4+ T cells from blood, taken around 54 months after liver transplant. These receptors were collected from a human patient who received a liver transplant. Some T cells may trace back to the graft donor.

J is TRBJ2-3 and V is TRBV5-8; D not certain. V lost 1 base to trimming and J lost 3 bases, with 12 bases between them. The length of the CDR3 is 15 residues. CDR1 and CDR2 (germline): SGHTS, YDEGEE. CDR3 sequence (DNA): TGTGCCAGCAGCTTGCGGGCCCTAGATACAGATACGCAGTATTTT. Translation: CASSLRALDTDTQYF.

The V gene is TRBV6-5, the J gene TRBJ1-2; D may be TRBD1 (5 bases). V gave up 0 bases and J gave up 4 bases, with 9 bases separating them. Germline V gene lookup returns CDR1 MNHEY and CDR2 SVGAGI. This CDR3 contains 14 residues. CDR3 protein: CASSYSGEGYGYTF. The CDR3 DNA follows: TGTGCCAGCAGTTACTCGGGGGAAGGCTATGGCTACACCTTC.

The chain recombines TRBV11-2 with TRBJ2-1; tentatively, D is TRBD1 (6 bases). The germline V gene has CDR1 SGHAT and CDR2 FQNNGV. V was shortened by 1 base and J by 6 bases, with 7 bases between the two germline ends. The CDR3 has 13 amino acids. The CDR3 loop reads CASSLGGLNEQFF. Written as DNA, the CDR3 is TGTGCCAGCAGCTTAGGGGGGCTCAATGAGCAGTTCTTC.

This chain links TRBV4-1 with TRBJ1-6; no clear D gene. V gave up 1 base and J gave up 10 bases, with 14 bases separating them. The germline CDR1 and CDR2 sequences are MGHRA and YSYEKL. The CDR3 consists of 15 residues. CDR3 in amino acids: CASSQVRLPGSPLHF. CDR3 nucleotides: TGCGCCAGCAGCCAAGTTCGCCTCCCGGGCTCACCCCTCCACTTT.

This clone was observed once. CDR3 coding DNA: TGTGCCAGCAGTTACGCCCAGGGAGGGTCCTACGAGCAGTACTTC. It is translated as CASSYAQGGSYEQYF. The chain is built from TRBV6-5 and TRBJ2-7, with TRBD2 identical over 7 bases. The CDR3 spans 15 residues. Per germline, CDR1 MNHEY and CDR2 SVGAGI. With 2 bases clipped from V and 1 base from J, the junction kept 5 bases outside the gene matches.

The table lists this clone with a few counts. It is unclear where the CDR3 begins or ends on the DNA, so no DNA is shown, and the CDR3 is as TCRdb lists it. This chain connects TRBV19 to TRBJ1-1. The CDR3 has 13 residues if both end residues are counted. Germline CDR1 and CDR2: LNHDA and SQIVND (reference sequence). The CDR3 reads CASTSVGRAEAFF.

This chain links TRBV5-3 with TRBJ2-2, with D unresolved. TRBV5-3 is flagged as an ORF with uncertain function. Trimming shortened V by 2 bases and J by 9 bases, and 20 bases separated the two germline ends. The CDR3 totals 16 residues. The CDR3 region is CARSFRAMKVWRELFF. DNA for the CDR3: TGTGCCAGAAGCTTCCGGGCCATGAAGGTCTGGCGGGAGCTGTTTTTT.

As DNA, the CDR3 is TGCGCCAGCAGCCAAGTTTCCTACAATGAGCAGTTCTTC. Its protein product is CASSQVSYNEQFF. The genes are TRBV4-1 and TRBJ2-1, with no clear D. The CDR3 is 13 amino acids. Germline V gene sequence: CDR1 MGHRA, CDR2 YSYEKL. V shed 1 base and J shed 1 base, with 2 bases lying between them.

The V call is TRBV5-1, the J call TRBJ2-5, with 9 nucleotides matching TRBD1. The CDR3 is 14 residues long. V shed 3 bases and J 5 bases; nucleotides not matched to a gene: 5. Germline V gene data show CDR1 as SGHRS and CDR2 as YFSETQ. The CDR3 nucleotides are TGCGCCAGCAGCTCCGGGACAGGGTCCGAGACCCAGTACTTC. Translating it yields CASSSGTGSETQYF.

The genes are TRBV30 and TRBJ2-2; 7 nucleotides agree with TRBD2. The CDR3 is 14 residues long. The J segment lost 7 bases and the V segment lost 3 bases, leaving 8 bases of the junction unmatched. Germline lookup yields CDR1 GTSNPN and CDR2 SVGIG (reference sequence). CDR3 loop: CAWRSQRGYGELFF. The DNA of the CDR3 is TGTGCCTGGAGGTCGCAGCGGGGTTACGGGGAGCTGTTTTTT.

The rearrangement links TRBV10-3 to TRBJ2-3, with 13 bases that match TRBD2. This CDR3 is built from 15 residues. The V and J ends lost 3 bases and 6 bases, in that order; junction bases with no gene match: 3. Per the germline V gene, CDR1 is ENHRY and CDR2 is SYGVKD. The CDR3 region is CAISDKGLAGDTQYF. Here the CDR3 DNA reads TGTGCCATCAGTGATAAGGGACTAGCGGGGGATACGCAGTATTTT.

In its sample, this clone was seen many times. The gene calls are TRBV6-1 and TRBJ1-5; 9 nucleotides align to TRBD1. Germline CDR1 and CDR2: MNHNS and SASEGT. Trimming cost V 4 bases and J 5 bases; bases outside gene matches: 6. The CDR3 totals 15 residues. CDR3 coding DNA: TGTGCCAGCAGTGTCACAGGGGGCACGGATCAGCCCCAGCATTTT. Its translation: CASSVTGGTDQPQHF.

The chain recombines TRBV5-1 with TRBJ1-1; no clear D gene. The CDR3 runs to 15 residues. V lost 4 bases to trimming and J lost 3 bases, with 16 bases between them. Germline CDR1 SGHRS, CDR2 YFSETQ. The CDR3 DNA reads TGCGCCAGCAGCCAAGGTGGTCGGGTGGACACTGAAGCTTTCTTT. It is translated as CASSQGGRVDTEAFF.

Within the sample, this clone is medium-sized. CDR3 in amino acids: CASTLKGVGQPQHF. CDR3 nucleotide sequence: TGTGCCAGTACCCTCAAGGGGGTAGGCCAGCCCCAGCATTTT. This chain uses TRBV19 with TRBJ1-5; D is perhaps TRBD1 (6 bases). This CDR3 region has 14 residues. Trimming shortened V by 7 bases and J by 7 bases, and 17 bases separated the two germline ends. Germline CDR1 and CDR2: LNHDA and SQIVND (reference sequence).

The chain carries TRBV19 and TRBJ2-3; D unclear. Per the germline V gene, CDR1 is LNHDA and CDR2 is SQIVND (reference sequence). Deletions cut 3 bases from V and 0 bases from J, with 13 bases between. This CDR3 comprises 16 residues. The CDR3 protein is CASSMRWSASTDTQYF. The CDR3 DNA reads as TGTGCCAGTAGTATGCGATGGTCCGCTAGCACAGATACGCAGTATTTT.

This chain uses TRBV28 with TRBJ1-2, with a tentative D call TRBD1 (6 bases). CDR3 length: 13 amino acids. CDR1 is MDHEN, CDR2 SYDVKM, per germline. V dropped 9 bases and J dropped 4 bases, with 15 bases sitting between them. The CDR3 sequence: CASFGTTSYGYTF. CDR3 bases: TGTGCCAGTTTCGGGACAACGTCCTATGGCTACACCTTC.

CDR3 sequence (DNA): TGTGCCAGCAGTTTGCACCGGGACAGGGGTACGGGGGAGACCCAGTACTTC. Translating it yields CASSLHRDRGTGETQYF. The chain combines TRBV5-8 with TRBJ2-5; 10 bases align to TRBD1. CDR1 is SGHTS and CDR2 is YDEGEE in the germline V gene. The junction had 15 bases not matched to a gene; V was cut back by 5 bases and J by 5 bases. This CDR3 has 17 amino acids.